This T cell receptor (beta chain) emerged from a study of CD8+CD57+ T cells in acquired aplastic anemia. Study in general: Sorted cells (CD4+ and CD8+) yielded DNA amounts that averaged 3.2 ug. General study results and limits: Patients and controls turned out to have 25 to 35 CD8+ CDR3 sequences in common.

Regarding this clonotype: Its target is unknown.

TCR beta VDJ combinations and CDR3 sequences were profiled from genomic DNA. TCRdb re-called the reads through MiXCR, storing one row per CDR3 protein. Of 200,000 or so distinct CDR3 sequences in the sample, less than 75% are singletons; the top ten hold roughly 64%. CD8+CD57+ cell expansion had been shown by flow cytometry in patients chosen for sequencing. Acquired aplastic anemia of severe grade affected all patients. Blood came from patients not yet given any therapy. Sequencing used sorted CD4+, CD8+, or CD8+CD57+ T cells (not recorded which) from PBMCs. This TCR came from a human donor with aplastic anemia.

CDR3 region: CASSPGQANQPQHF. CDR3 sequence (DNA): TGCGCCAGCAGCCCGGGACAGGCCAATCAGCCCCAGCATTTT. The gene calls are TRBV5-1 and TRBJ1-5, with 8 bases identical to TRBD1. The CDR3 is 14 amino acids. V dropped 4 bases and J dropped 3; count of bases not matched to a gene: 3. Germline V lookup: CDR1 SGHRS, CDR2 YFSETQ.